The T cell receptor (beta chain) under discussion was sequenced for a study of T cells in Graves' hyperthyroidism and ophthalmopathy. Amplification yielded TCR beta CDR3 regions, with RNA transcripts as the source. The primer set for the first-round RT-PCR of the TCR CDR3 was HTBI. TCRdb re-derived calls from the multiplex PCR reads in MiXCR, one entry per CDR3 protein. The table has 300,000 to 450,000 distinct CDR3 sequences, roughly 14% seen once. Study-wide results and limits: Blood shared most expanded thyroid clonotypes above 0.001.

This clonotype was seen only a few times. Its target is unknown. Looked up from germline, CDR1 is KGHSH and CDR2 is LQKENI. V lost 2 bases and J 1 base, leaving 13 bases between the germline ends. The CDR3 is 16 amino acids. The chain links TRBV18 to TRBJ2-3; D call uncertain. This sequence originates from a man aged 30-40 years with Graves' hyperthyroidism that later progressed to Graves' ophthalmopathy. The sequencing sample was made of blood. Here the CDR3 DNA reads TGTGCCAGCTCACCATCCATCCCAGAGGGCACAGATACGCAGTATTTT. Protein: CASSPSIPEGTDTQYF.